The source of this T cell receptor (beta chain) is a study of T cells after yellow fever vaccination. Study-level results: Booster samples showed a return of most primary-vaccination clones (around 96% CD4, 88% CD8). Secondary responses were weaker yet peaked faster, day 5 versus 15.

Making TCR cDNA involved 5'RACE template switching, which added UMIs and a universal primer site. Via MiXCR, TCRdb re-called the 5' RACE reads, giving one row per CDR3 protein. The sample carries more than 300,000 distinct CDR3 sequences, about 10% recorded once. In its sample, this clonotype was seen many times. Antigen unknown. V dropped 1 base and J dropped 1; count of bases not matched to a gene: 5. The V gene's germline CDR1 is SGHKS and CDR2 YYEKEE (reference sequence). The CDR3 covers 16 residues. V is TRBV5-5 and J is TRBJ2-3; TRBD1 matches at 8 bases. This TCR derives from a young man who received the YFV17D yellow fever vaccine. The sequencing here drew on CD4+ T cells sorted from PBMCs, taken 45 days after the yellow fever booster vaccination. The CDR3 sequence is CASSLSGQGGTDTQYF. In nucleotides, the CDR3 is TGTGCCAGCAGCTTGAGCGGACAGGGCGGCACAGATACGCAGTATTTT.